The clone carrying this TCR beta chain was recorded a few times. The data are from a study of beta chain features in type 1 diabetes. The CDR3 covers 13 residues. CDR1 SGHAT and CDR2 FQNNGV come from the germline V gene. Deletions cut 3 bases from V and 6 bases from J, with 12 bases between. cDNA synthesis used the whole RNA isolate, giving expressed TCRB sequences. This table comes from immunoSEQ multiplex PCR, and its TCRdb copy is limited to in-frame clones, with some not included. The sample has roughly 310,000 clones, approximately 11% seen once. This sequence joins TRBV11-2 and TRBJ2-7; TRBD2 might be the D (6 bases). Input material: naive CD4+ T cells from blood. The TCR sequence derives from a woman aged 30 to 39 in good health. CDR3 sequence: CASSFTGVREQYF. CDR3 bases: TGTGCCAGCAGCTTTACGGGAGTTCGCGAGCAGTACTTC.